Reported below is one T cell receptor (beta chain). The record originates from a study of lymphopenia after photon versus proton radiotherapy. TCRdb keeps only in-frame clones here, not all; method: immunoSEQ multiplex PCR. The repertoire has 70,000 or so clones, around 92% of them found once; the top ten carry 2.2%. This sequence was found in a woman in her thirties or forties with cholangiocarcinoma. The input for sequencing was peripheral blood, taken from a patient treated with photon-based radiotherapy.

CDR3 amino acids: CASSFREYSGANVLTF. The DNA of the CDR3 is TGTGCCAGCAGTTTTCGGGAATACTCTGGGGCCAACGTCCTGACTTTC. V is TRBV27 and J is TRBJ2-6; a weak D match, TRBD2 (5 bases). Germline CDR1 is MNHEY and CDR2 is SMNVEV (reference sequence). The CDR3 sequence is 16 residues long. The V and J ends lost 3 bases and 0 bases respectively, with 9 bases between them.